This T cell receptor (beta chain) was recorded in a study of beta chain features in type 1 diabetes (dated by TCRdb to the late 2010s). Regarding the study in general: No differences in mean age, gender distribution, total cell number or subset yield were found between patients and healthy donors. Across all samples, roughly 110,000,000 sorted cells were examined, and cell number per subset correlated strongly with RNA yield. Whereas all 30 or so donors provided naive and central memory subsets, regulatory and stem cell-like memory subsets were isolated from just 8 patients and about 8 healthy donors. The study compared the TCRB repertoires of sorted circulating CD4+ T cell subsets in recently diagnosed type 1 diabetes patients with those in matched healthy donors. Findings and caveats that apply to the study as a whole: A moderate but significant shortening of TCRB CDR3 length was observed in type 1 diabetes patients in all four CD4+ subsets. Because the HLA sub-analyses included only small numbers of individuals, any influence of HLA type on TCRB rearrangement was left unresolved. Because cDNA was sequenced instead of genomic DNA, activated cells with high expression could be over-represented, although the groups did not differ in activation or CD3 levels. Fewer insertions and more nucleotide deletions at VDJ recombination sites were observed in patients with type 1 diabetes, implying thymic rearrangement abnormalities. The naive, central memory and regulatory TCRB repertoires appeared to resemble one another more closely among patients than among healthy donors. Shorter templates might have been favored by PCR, but patient and control samples were amplified and corrected together, so both groups would have been affected equally by any skew.

All of the isolated RNA was reverse transcribed with the High Capacity cDNA Reverse Transcription Kit, so expressed TCRB transcripts were sequenced. Deep immunoSEQ sequencing was applied to naive, central memory and regulatory T cell samples, giving an average of about 3.4 million total reads per sample. Sorted cells were lysed in RLT buffer and RNA was extracted with DNase-treated RNeasy Micro or Mini kits, depending on cell number. To prevent cross-contamination, each cell subset was processed individually, whereas patient and healthy donor samples were processed jointly. The immunoSEQ multiplex PCR was used to amplify TCRB sequences from cDNA, generating 87-bp fragments that spanned the CDR3 region. Sequencing of the amplicons was performed on the Illumina HiSeq platform. Per the source publication's procedure: PCR bias was computationally corrected using synthetic template baselines, reads within Hamming distance 2 were collapsed, and singletons that could not be merged were discarded. By aligning reads against IMGT, V, D and J genes, CDR3 length, and insertions or deletions at six rearrangement sites were assigned. Clonotype counts were normalized to sorted cell number within each subset before computing true diversity and Gini coefficients with the tcR R package. Repertoire sharing was quantified using the overlap coefficient calculated on TCRB nucleotide sequences. As a proxy for the pre-selection repertoire, out-of-frame TCRB sequences from naive cells were analyzed. TCRdb's version of the immuneACCESS table is confined to in-frame rearrangements and falls short of the full clone set. An unresolved V gene accounts for under half of the shortfall where checked; the remainder is of unknown origin. That table supplies the V and J calls and clone size; D and trimming were determined from the DNA. This sample comprises over 650,000 clones, roughly 13% of them detected only once. The ten largest clones add up to less than 0.04% of the sample.

Each donor gave one peripheral blood draw, averaging approximately 0.11 L, which was collected into heparinised tubes. A BD FACSAria II was used to sort naive, central memory, regulatory and stem cell-like memory CD4+ T cells with a panel that included CD45RO, CCR7, CD25, CD127, CD95 and CD27. Every sorted population had a purity above 98%. PBMCs were separated immediately by Lymphoprep density gradient centrifugation and were stained directly, without being cultured. So that batch effects would be minimized, each experiment stained and sorted samples in pairs, pairing one healthy donor with one patient. In its sample, this clone was seen a few times. Its antigen is currently not known. Base qualities are not at hand, and no much larger clone is one base apart. The junction shows trimming of 4 bases on V and 5 bases on J, plus 18 bases between the germline ends. From the cysteine up to the phenylalanine, the CDR3 has a length of 15 residues. The sequence is cut down to CDR3 DNA, 45 bases in frame from base 1. The germline V gene supplies CDR1 SGHRS and CDR2 YFSETQ.

The chain couples TRBV5-1 to TRBJ1-2; too little of a D gene remains to name it. This TCR was recovered from a man aged 18-30 years with type 1 diabetes. Sequencing input: naive CD4+ T cells from blood. Reading the label with the study, this specimen's cell subset or site is: true naive CD4+ T cells. The DNA is TGCGCCAGCAGCCCGATGACTATGACTGAGTATGGCTACACCTTC. Translated, this gives CASSPMTMTEYGYTF.